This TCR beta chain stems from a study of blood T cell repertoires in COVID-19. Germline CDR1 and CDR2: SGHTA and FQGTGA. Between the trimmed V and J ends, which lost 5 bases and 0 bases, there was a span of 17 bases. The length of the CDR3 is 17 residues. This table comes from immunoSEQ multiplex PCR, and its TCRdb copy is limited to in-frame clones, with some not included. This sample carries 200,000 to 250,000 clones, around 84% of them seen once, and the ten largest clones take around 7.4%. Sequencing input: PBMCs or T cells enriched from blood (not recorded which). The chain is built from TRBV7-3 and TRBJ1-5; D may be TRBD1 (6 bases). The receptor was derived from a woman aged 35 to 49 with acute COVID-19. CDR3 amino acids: CASSPRQAADSNQPQHF. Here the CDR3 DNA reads TGTGCCAGCAGCCCTCGACAGGCAGCTGATAGCAATCAGCCCCAGCATTTT.